Presented here are 25 T cell receptor beta chains from one specimen sequenced in a study of blood T cell repertoires in COVID-19. The method was immunoSEQ multiplex PCR; TCRdb's version includes in-frame clones alone and lacks a portion of them. The repertoire holds approximately 210,000 clones, with almost 85% as singletons. The source material was peripheral blood. The receptors originated from a woman aged 70-85 years with active or convalescent COVID-19.

In its sample, this clone was seen a few times. J is TRBJ2-5 and V is TRBV29-1; 11 positions match TRBD2. From germline, CDR1 is SQVTM and CDR2 ANQGSEA. The CDR3 extends over 14 amino acids. V shed 7 bases and J 5 bases; nucleotides not matched to a gene: 9. The CDR3 nucleotides read TGCAGCGCTAATAGCGGGAGGGTCCGGGAGACCCAGTACTTC. It codes for CSANSGRVRETQYF.

The rearrangement joins TRBV2 to TRBJ1-6; D might be TRBD1 (5 bases). The CDR3 has 14 amino acids. CDR1 is SNHLY and CDR2 is FYNNEI in the germline V gene. V dropped 6 bases and J dropped 14 bases, with 20 bases sitting between them. The CDR3 DNA reads TGTGCCAGCAGCCCATACAGGTCCGGGTGGGCCCTCCACTTT. It specifies CASSPYRSGWALHF.

V gene TRBV6-6 combines with J gene TRBJ2-1; TRBD2 agrees at 10 bases. The CDR3 consists of 14 residues. The V gene's germline CDR1 is MNHNY and CDR2 SVGAGI (reference sequence). V gave up 5 bases and J gave up 3 bases; unmatched junction bases: 1. CDR3 in amino acids: CASSQREGYNEQFF. As DNA, the CDR3 is TGTGCCAGCAGTCAGCGGGAGGGCTACAATGAGCAGTTCTTC.

This clone was observed a single time. The chain employs TRBV6-5 and TRBJ2-7, with a tentative D call TRBD2 (5 bases). Trimming shortened V by 7 bases and J by 1 base, and 11 bases separated the two germline ends. Germline V lookup: CDR1 MNHEY, CDR2 SVGAGI. The length of the CDR3 is 13 residues. CDR3 loop: CASTVRGSYEQYF. The CDR3 nucleotides read TGTGCCAGCACCGTAAGAGGGTCCTACGAGCAGTACTTC.

The DNA for the CDR3 is TGTGCCAGCAGCCGATCAACTAGCGGAGCCTACGAGCAGTACTTC. Translating it yields CASSRSTSGAYEQYF. The chain links TRBV9 to TRBJ2-7; TRBD2 agrees at 8 bases. CDR1 SGDLS and CDR2 YYNGEE come from the germline V gene. V dropped 4 bases and J dropped 2; count of bases not matched to a gene: 8. This CDR3 region has 15 residues.

The chain is built from TRBV2 and TRBJ2-3; a possible D gene is TRBD2 (6 bases). Germline CDR1 is SNHLY and CDR2 is FYNNEI. The CDR3 sequence is 13 residues long. The V end lost 6 bases, the J end lost 4 bases, and 11 bases lay between the germline ends. Here the CDR3 DNA reads TGTGCCAGCAGCAAGGGCGGGGCAGATACGCAGTATTTT. Protein product: CASSKGGADTQYF.

This clone was detected a few times. The chain's CDR3 is CASSLGGSGSPYNEQFF. The CDR3 nucleotides are TGTGCCAGCAGCTTGGGGGGGAGCGGGAGCCCCTACAATGAGCAGTTCTTC. V and J are TRBV5-4 and TRBJ2-1, with 8 bases identical to TRBD2. Germline V CDR1 and CDR2: SGHNT, YYREEE (reference sequence). V lost 0 bases to trimming and J lost 2 bases; unmatched junction nucleotides: 7. This CDR3 has 17 residues.

This clone was seen just once. The gene calls are TRBV5-1 and TRBJ2-7; a possible D gene is TRBD1 (6 bases). Germline V gene lookup returns CDR1 SGHRS and CDR2 YFSETQ. Trimming stripped 5 bases from V and 2 bases from J, with 14 bases between. This CDR3 has 14 amino acids. CDR3 amino acids: CASSPNRVPYEQYF. CDR3 nucleotides: TGCGCCAGCAGTCCGAACAGGGTTCCCTACGAGCAGTACTTC.

The chain uses TRBV28 and TRBJ1-2; perhaps TRBD1 as D (6 bases). This CDR3 has 13 amino acids. V lost 7 bases and J lost 7, with 16 bases in between. The germline gives CDR1 MDHEN, CDR2 SYDVKM. CDR3: CASTVTGTGGYTF. Written as DNA, the CDR3 is TGTGCCAGCACCGTAACAGGGACGGGTGGCTACACCTTC.

The chain couples TRBV19 to TRBJ2-5; D is possibly TRBD1 (5 bases). The CDR3 runs 15 residues. The germline gives CDR1 LNHDA, CDR2 SQIVND (reference sequence). Trimming removed 5 bases at V and 1 base at J, with 14 bases between. CDR3 loop: CASSPSRQSQETQYF. The CDR3 bases are TGTGCCAGTAGTCCCTCCAGACAGTCCCAAGAGACCCAGTACTTC.

V usage is TRBV3-1 (or the pseudogene TRBV3-2) and J usage is TRBJ1-6, with TRBD1 identical over 7 bases. V gave up 6 bases and J gave up 6 bases; unmatched junction bases: 2. The germline gives CDR1 LGHDT, CDR2 YNNKEL (reference sequence). This CDR3 has 13 amino acids. The CDR3 is CASRGTANSPLHF. Written as DNA, the CDR3 is TGTGCCAGCAGGGGGACAGCTAATTCACCCCTCCACTTT.

V and J are TRBV19 and TRBJ2-1; D might be TRBD2 (6 bases). This CDR3 comprises 13 residues. CDR1 is LNHDA, CDR2 SQIVND, per germline (reference sequence). Trimming pared 9 bases from V and 3 bases from J, leaving 12 bases between. The CDR3 spells CASTGLYYNEQFF. CDR3 bases: TGTGCCAGCACGGGACTTTACTACAATGAGCAGTTCTTC.

The CDR3 region has the DNA TGTTCCTCAAAAAGACAGGGGTACACCGGGGAGCTGTTTTTT. Residues: CSSKRQGYTGELFF. V and J are TRBV6-5 and TRBJ2-2, with 8 positions matching TRBD1. The CDR3 is 14 residues long. The germline CDR1 and CDR2 sequences are MNHEY and SVGAGI.

This chain connects TRBV18 to TRBJ1-1; D is possibly TRBD1 (5 bases). The CDR3 runs 13 residues. CDR1 and CDR2 (germline): KGHSH, LQKENI. The V gene lost 3 bases and the J gene lost 11 bases, with 16 bases spanning the gap. Here the CDR3 DNA reads TGTGCCAGCTCACCTTCAGGGTCCCCTGGGGCTTTCTTT. It translates to CASSPSGSPGAFF.

V gene TRBV3-1 (or the pseudogene TRBV3-2) combines with J gene TRBJ2-2; 8 nucleotides match TRBD1. The CDR3 consists of 15 residues. J gave up 4 bases and V 2 bases, and 3 bases lay outside the gene matches. The V gene's germline CDR1 is LGHDT and CDR2 YNNKEL (reference sequence). DNA for the CDR3: TGTGCCAGCAGCCAACGGACAGGGTCCACCGGGGAGCTGTTTTTT. It encodes CASSQRTGSTGELFF.

This chain uses TRBV4-1 with TRBJ2-7; 8 nucleotides align to TRBD1. This CDR3 is 17 amino acids long. The V gene's germline CDR1 is MGHRA and CDR2 YSYEKL. The ends lost 0 bases at V and 0 bases at J; junction bases unmatched: 7. Here the CDR3 reads CASSQDSDRGGSYEQYF. The CDR3 DNA is TGCGCCAGCAGCCAAGATTCCGACAGGGGAGGCTCCTACGAGCAGTACTTC.

The V and J genes are TRBV28 and TRBJ1-5; TRBD1 is a possible D gene (6 bases). V gave up 6 bases and J gave up 2 bases, with 14 bases separating them. This CDR3 is built from 15 residues. Germline V gene data show CDR1 as MDHEN and CDR2 as SYDVKM. The CDR3 coding sequence is TGTGCCAGCAGCCTGGGGGGGGCTGGCAATCAGCCCCAGCATTTT. As protein: CASSLGGAGNQPQHF.

The V gene is TRBV2, the J gene TRBJ2-7; TRBD1 might be the D (6 bases). The V end lost 7 bases, the J end lost 0 bases, and 16 bases lay between the germline ends. The V gene's germline CDR1 is SNHLY and CDR2 FYNNEI. CDR3 length equals 15 residues. This CDR3 reads CASTARQASSYEQYF. In DNA form, the CDR3 reads TGTGCCAGCACAGCCCGACAGGCCAGCTCCTACGAGCAGTACTTC.

The chain carries TRBV6-5 and TRBJ2-3, with D maybe TRBD1 (5 bases). The germline V gene encodes CDR1 MNHEY and CDR2 SVGAGI. V shed 6 bases and J shed 9 bases, with 19 bases lying between them. CDR3 length: 14 amino acids. The CDR3 DNA reads as TGTGCCAGCAGCTCCGGGCCCTTATGGGGCACGCAGTATTTT. Protein: CASSSGPLWGTQYF.

This clone was recorded at least ten times. V usage is TRBV5-1 and J usage is TRBJ2-5, with a tentative D call TRBD1 (6 bases). V gave up 6 bases and J gave up 5 bases, with 20 bases separating them. The germline gives CDR1 SGHRS, CDR2 YFSETQ. The CDR3 loop spans 15 amino acids. Here the CDR3 DNA reads TGCGCCAGCACGCAAGGGGAGCTAAGGGGGGAGACCCAGTACTTC. Translated: CASTQGELRGETQYF.

This clone showed up just a few times. The V call is TRBV6-1, the J call TRBJ1-3; D is perhaps TRBD1 (5 bases). Germline-derived CDR1 and CDR2 are MNHNS and SASEGT. This CDR3 comprises 13 residues. V was pared by 8 bases and J by 3 bases, with 11 bases between. CDR3 sequence (DNA): TGTGCCAGCTCCAGGGATTATGGAAACACCATATATTTT. Protein product: CASSRDYGNTIYF.

The chain is built from TRBV2 and TRBJ2-3, with 9 bases that match TRBD2. The CDR3 length is 17 residues. Looked up from germline, CDR1 is SNHLY and CDR2 is FYNNEI. The junction had 14 bases not matched to a gene; V was cut back by 5 bases and J by 5 bases. CDR3 amino acids: CASSSQPSGKRVDTQYF. The CDR3 region has the DNA TGTGCCAGCAGTTCCCAGCCTAGCGGGAAGAGGGTAGATACGCAGTATTTT.

V usage is TRBV7-9 and J usage is TRBJ2-5, with D perhaps TRBD2 (5 bases). The CDR3 has 15 amino acids. In germline, CDR1 is SEHNR, CDR2 FQNEAQ (reference sequence). V shed 4 bases and J shed 3 bases, with 15 bases lying between them. CDR3 residues: CASSSAHGEKETQYF. The CDR3 DNA sequence: TGTGCCAGCAGCTCCGCCCACGGGGAGAAAGAGACCCAGTACTTC.

The V call is TRBV7-9, the J call TRBJ2-7, with 12 bases fitting TRBD2. V lost 5 bases to trimming and J lost 3 bases; unmatched junction nucleotides: 11. Germline values: CDR1 SEHNR, CDR2 FQNEAQ (reference sequence). The CDR3 is made up of 17 amino acids. In DNA form, the CDR3 reads TGTGCCAGCAGCGAAGGACTAGCGGGACTAGGGTTCTACGAGCAGTACTTC. Translated, it gives CASSEGLAGLGFYEQYF.

V gene TRBV28 combines with J gene TRBJ2-7, with 10 bases that match TRBD1. V lost 5 bases, J lost 4 bases, and 5 bases stayed unmatched. This CDR3 is built from 14 residues. CDR1 MDHEN and CDR2 SYDVKM come from the germline V gene. CDR3 DNA: TGTGCCAGCAGTCCCGGACAGGGGGGGTACGAGCAGTACTTC. This codes for CASSPGQGGYEQYF.